This T cell receptor beta chain was captured by sequencing in a study of blood T cell repertoires in COVID-19 (dated by TCRdb to 2019 to 2021). About the study as a whole: Samples from collaborators originated in the United States, Italy and Spain and spanned both the acute and convalescent phases of COVID-19. Nearly every sample came with metadata listing a de-identified subject ID, COVID-19 status, age in years and sex. Where HLA class I and class II types were available, the types were taken from metadata supplied by the sample provider, not from assay-based typing. The material from the prospective study consisted of cDNA or gDNA derived from T cells, B-cell-depleted T cells, or PBMCs. The dataset comprised deeply sampled blood TCRbeta repertoires from subjects exposed to, actively infected with, or recovered from COVID-19. A freely available public database, intended as a resource for researchers studying the immune response to SARS-CoV-2, is where the repertoires were released. Samples were obtained from the ongoing ImmuneRACE study (first 160 participants) and from some 1,200 subjects provided by 6 global collaborators.

The study at large found these results: The amount of clinical and demographic metadata varied by source and participant and was provided uncurated.

Participants in the prospective study were enrolled through a virtual design, were aged roughly 18 to 100 years, and lived in some 24 United States geographic areas. To assign participants to cohorts, the prospective study relied on clinical history that participants themselves reported in a screening survey and a study questionnaire. ImmuneRACE Cohort 3 recovered participants were defined by two consecutive negative NP/OP PCR tests, healthcare professional clearance, or symptom resolution. Mobile phlebotomists in the prospective study collected whole blood, serum and a nasopharyngeal or oropharyngeal swab from every participant. Over a roughly 2-month period, participants in the prospective study had the option of providing additional blood draws and questionnaires. Prospective study blood samples were shipped either frozen or at room temperature before DNA extraction. TCRbeta CDR3 regions were amplified from genomic DNA by means of the immunoSEQ Assay, a bias-controlled multiplex PCR. Concerning the study's data processing: Within the assay, amplification of reference gene primers was used to estimate how many nucleated cells each sample contained. To quantify the absolute abundance of each unique TCRbeta CDR3 rearrangement, sequence reads were collapsed and filtered. For each sample, productive Simpson clonality was calculated as the square root of Simpson's diversity index over productive rearrangements. In its TCRdb copy, this immuneACCESS table keeps in-frame sequences only and misses some clones. Where compared with another copy, unresolved V genes explain less than half of these, and the others have no known cause. V, J and clone size are those of that table, while D and trimming were read from the DNA. The sample table shows roughly 190,000 clones, and approximately 88% are seen once. In total, the top ten clones hold roughly 3.2% of the sample.

From the cysteine through the phenylalanine, the CDR3 covers 12 amino acids. The sequence is cut down to CDR3 DNA, 36 bases in frame from base 1. The germline V gene (reference sequence) yields DFQATT for CDR1 and SNEGSKA for CDR2. V trim: 3 bases; J trim: 4 bases; unmatched bases: 2. As for this clone: What antigen it recognizes has not been identified. No much larger clone is present one base from it, and per-base qualities are unavailable.

The TCR was taken from a woman in her twenties or thirties who had recovered from COVID-19. The sequencing input was PBMCs or T cells enriched from blood (not recorded which). Recombination joined TRBV20-1 with TRBJ1-2; 7 bases in the middle match TRBD1. The nucleotide sequence is TGCAGTGCTAGTCCAGGGGGCTATGGCTACACCTTC. Its translation is CSASPGGYGYTF.